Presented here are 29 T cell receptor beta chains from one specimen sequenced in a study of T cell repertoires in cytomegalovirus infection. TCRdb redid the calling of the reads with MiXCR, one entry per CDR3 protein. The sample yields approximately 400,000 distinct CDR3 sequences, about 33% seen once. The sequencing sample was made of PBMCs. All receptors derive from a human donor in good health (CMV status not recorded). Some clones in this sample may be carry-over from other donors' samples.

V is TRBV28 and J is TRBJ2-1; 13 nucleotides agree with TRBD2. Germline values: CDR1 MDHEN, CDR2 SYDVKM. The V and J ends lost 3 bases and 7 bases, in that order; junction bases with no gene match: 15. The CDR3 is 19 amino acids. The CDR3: CASSFQLMATSGGGNEQFF. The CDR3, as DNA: TGTGCCAGCAGTTTCCAGTTGATGGCTACTAGCGGGGGGGGGAATGAGCAGTTCTTC. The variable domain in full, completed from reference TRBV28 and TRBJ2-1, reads DVKVTQSSRYLVKRTGEKVFLECVQDMDHENMFWYRQDPGLGLRLIYFSYDVKMKEKGDIPEGYSVSREKKERFSLILESASTNQTSMYLCASSFQLMATSGGGNEQFFGPGTRLTVL.

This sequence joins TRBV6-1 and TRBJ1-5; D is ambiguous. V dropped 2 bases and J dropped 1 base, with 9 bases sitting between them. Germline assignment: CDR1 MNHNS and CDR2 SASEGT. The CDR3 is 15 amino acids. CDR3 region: CASSEYRQSNQPQHF. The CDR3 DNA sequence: TGTGCCAGCAGTGAATATCGGCAGAGCAATCAGCCCCAGCATTTT.

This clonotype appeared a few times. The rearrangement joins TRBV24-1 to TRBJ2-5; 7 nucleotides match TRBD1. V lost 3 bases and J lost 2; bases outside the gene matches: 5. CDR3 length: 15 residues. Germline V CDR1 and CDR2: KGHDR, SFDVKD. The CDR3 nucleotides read TGTGCCACCAGTGATGCGACAGGGTTGCAAGAGACCCAGTACTTC. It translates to CATSDATGLQETQYF.

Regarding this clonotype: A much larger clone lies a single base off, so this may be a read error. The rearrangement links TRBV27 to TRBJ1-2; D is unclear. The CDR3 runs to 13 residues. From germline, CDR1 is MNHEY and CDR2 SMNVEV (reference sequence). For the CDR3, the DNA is TGTGCCAGCAGTTTTAACAGCGGCTATTGCTACACCTTC. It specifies CASSFNSGYCYTF.

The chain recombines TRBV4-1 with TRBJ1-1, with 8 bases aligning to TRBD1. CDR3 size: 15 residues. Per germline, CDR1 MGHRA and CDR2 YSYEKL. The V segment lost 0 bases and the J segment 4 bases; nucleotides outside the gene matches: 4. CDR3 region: CASSQDRGRGTEAFF. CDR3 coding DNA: TGCGCCAGCAGCCAAGACAGGGGGCGAGGCACTGAAGCTTTCTTT.

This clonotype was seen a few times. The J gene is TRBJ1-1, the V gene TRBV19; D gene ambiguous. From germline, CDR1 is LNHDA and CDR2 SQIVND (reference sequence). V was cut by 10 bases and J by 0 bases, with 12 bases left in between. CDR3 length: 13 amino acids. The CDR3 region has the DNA TGTGCCACTTCGTTATACTTGAACACTGAAGCTTTCTTT. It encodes CATSLYLNTEAFF.

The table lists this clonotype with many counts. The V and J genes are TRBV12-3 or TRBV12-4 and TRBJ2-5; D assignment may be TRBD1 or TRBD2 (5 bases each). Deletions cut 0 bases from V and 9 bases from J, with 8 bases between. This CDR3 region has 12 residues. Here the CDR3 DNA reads TGTGCCAGCAGTTTAGCAGGGACCTCCCAGTACTTC. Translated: CASSLAGTSQYF.

Written as DNA, the CDR3 is TGTGCCAGCAGCGTCCGGGACAGAGACATGAACACTGAAGCTTTCTTT. It yields the protein CASSVRDRDMNTEAFF. The chain is built from TRBV7-9 and TRBJ1-1, with TRBD1 identical over 7 bases. Germline V gene data show CDR1 as SEHNR and CDR2 as FQNEAQ (reference sequence). With V trimmed by 5 bases and J by 0 bases, 9 bases remained unmatched. The CDR3 extends over 16 amino acids. Full variable domain (remainder filled in from reference TRBV7-9 and TRBJ1-1): DTGVSQNPRHKITKRGQNVTFRCDPISEHNRLYWYRQTLGQGPEFLTYFQNEAQLEKSRLLSDRFSAERPKGSFSTLEIQRTEQGDSAMYLCASSVRDRDMNTEAFFGQGTRLTVV.

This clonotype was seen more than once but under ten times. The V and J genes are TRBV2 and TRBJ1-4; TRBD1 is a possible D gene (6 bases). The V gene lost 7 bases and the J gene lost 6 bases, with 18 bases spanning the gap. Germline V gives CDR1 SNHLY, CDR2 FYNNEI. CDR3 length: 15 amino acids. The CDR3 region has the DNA TGTGCCAGCACCGAAGGGGGAACAGAGGATGAAAAACTGTTTTTT. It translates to CASTEGGTEDEKLFF.

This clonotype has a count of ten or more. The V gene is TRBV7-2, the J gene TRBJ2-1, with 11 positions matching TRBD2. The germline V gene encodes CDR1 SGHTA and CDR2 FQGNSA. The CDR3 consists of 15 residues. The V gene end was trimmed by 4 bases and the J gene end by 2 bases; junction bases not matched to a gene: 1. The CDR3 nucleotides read TGTGCCAGCAGCTATAGCGGGGGGGCCTACAATGAGCAGTTCTTC. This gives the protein CASSYSGGAYNEQFF.

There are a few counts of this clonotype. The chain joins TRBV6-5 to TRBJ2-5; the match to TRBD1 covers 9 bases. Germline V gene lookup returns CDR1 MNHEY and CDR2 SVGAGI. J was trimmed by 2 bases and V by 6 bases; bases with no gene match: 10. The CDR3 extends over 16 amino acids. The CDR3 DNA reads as TGTGCCAGCAGCCCCGGCCGACAGGGGGTACAAGAGACCCAGTACTTC. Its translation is CASSPGRQGVQETQYF.

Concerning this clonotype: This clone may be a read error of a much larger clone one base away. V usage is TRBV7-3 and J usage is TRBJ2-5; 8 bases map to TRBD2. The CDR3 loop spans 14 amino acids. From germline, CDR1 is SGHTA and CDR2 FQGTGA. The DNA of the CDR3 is TGTGCCAGCAGCTTACACGGGGGGGAAGAGACCCAGTCCTTC. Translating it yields CASSLHGGEETQSF.

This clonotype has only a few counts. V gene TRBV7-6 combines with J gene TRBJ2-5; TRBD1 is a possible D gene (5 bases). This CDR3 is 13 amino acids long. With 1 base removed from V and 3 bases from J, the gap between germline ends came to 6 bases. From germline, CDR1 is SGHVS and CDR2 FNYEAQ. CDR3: CASSLVQEETQYF. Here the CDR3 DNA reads TGTGCCAGCAGCTTAGTACAGGAAGAGACCCAGTACTTC. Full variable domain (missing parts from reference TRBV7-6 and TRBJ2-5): GAGVSQSPRYKVTKRGQDVALRCDPISGHVSLYWYRQALGQGPEFLTYFNYEAQQDKSGLPNDRFSAERPEGSISTLTIQRTEQRDSAMYRCASSLVQEETQYFGPGTRLLVL.

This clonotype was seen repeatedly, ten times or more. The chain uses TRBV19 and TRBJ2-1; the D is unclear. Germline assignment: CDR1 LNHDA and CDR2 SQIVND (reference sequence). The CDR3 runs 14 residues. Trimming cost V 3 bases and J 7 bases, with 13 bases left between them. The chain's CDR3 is CASSIGFVGNEQFF. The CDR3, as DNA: TGTGCCAGTAGTATTGGGTTCGTAGGAAATGAGCAGTTCTTC.

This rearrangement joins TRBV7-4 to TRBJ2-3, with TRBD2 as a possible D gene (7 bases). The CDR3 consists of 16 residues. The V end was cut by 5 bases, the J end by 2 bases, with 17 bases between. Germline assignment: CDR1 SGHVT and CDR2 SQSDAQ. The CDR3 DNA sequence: TGTGCCAGCAGCCCATTGGGGGGGCTACCCACAGATACGCAGTATTTT. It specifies CASSPLGGLPTDTQYF. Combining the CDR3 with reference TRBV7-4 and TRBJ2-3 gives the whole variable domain GAGVSQSPRYKVAKRGRDVALRCDSISGHVTLYWYRQTLGQGSEVLTYSQSDAQRDKSGRPSGRFSAERPERSVSTLKIQRTEQGDSAVYLCASSPLGGLPTDTQYFGPGTRLTVL.

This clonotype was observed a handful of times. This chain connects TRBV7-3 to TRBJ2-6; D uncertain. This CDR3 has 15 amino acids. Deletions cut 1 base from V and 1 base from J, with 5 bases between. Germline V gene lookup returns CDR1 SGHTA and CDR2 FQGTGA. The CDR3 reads CASSLNPSGANVLTF. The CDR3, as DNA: TGTGCCAGCAGCTTAAATCCGTCTGGGGCCAACGTCCTGACTTTC.

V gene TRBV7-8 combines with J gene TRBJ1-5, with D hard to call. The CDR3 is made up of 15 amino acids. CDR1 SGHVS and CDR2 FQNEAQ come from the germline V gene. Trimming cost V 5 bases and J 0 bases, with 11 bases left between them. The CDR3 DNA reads TGTGCCAGCAGCGCCGGACGAAATAGCAATCAGCCCCAGCATTTT. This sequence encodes CASSAGRNSNQPQHF. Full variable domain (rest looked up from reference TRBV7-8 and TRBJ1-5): GAGVSQSPRYKVAKRGQDVALRCDPISGHVSLFWYQQALGQGPEFLTYFQNEAQLDKSGLPSDRFFAERPEGSVSTLKIQRTQQEDSAVYLCASSAGRNSNQPQHFGDGTRLSIL.

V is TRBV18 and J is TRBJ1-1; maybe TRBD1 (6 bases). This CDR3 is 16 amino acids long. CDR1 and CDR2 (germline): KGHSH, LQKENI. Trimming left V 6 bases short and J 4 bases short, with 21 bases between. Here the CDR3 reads CASSPTFKTGSTEAFF. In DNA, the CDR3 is TGTGCCAGCTCCCCCACCTTCAAAACAGGGAGCACTGAAGCTTTCTTT.

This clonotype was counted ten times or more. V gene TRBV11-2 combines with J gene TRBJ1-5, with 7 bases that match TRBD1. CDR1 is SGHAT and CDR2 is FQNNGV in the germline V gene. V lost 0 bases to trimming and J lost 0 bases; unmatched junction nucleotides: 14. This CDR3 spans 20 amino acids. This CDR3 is CASSLDRGGGAGISNQPQHF. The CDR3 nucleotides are TGTGCCAGCAGCTTAGATCGAGGAGGGGGCGCGGGTATTAGCAATCAGCCCCAGCATTTT. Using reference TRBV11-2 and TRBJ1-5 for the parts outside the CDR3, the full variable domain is EAGVAQSPRYKIIEKRQSVAFWCNPISGHATLYWYQQILGQGPKLLIQFQNNGVVDDSQLPKDRFSAERLKGVDSTLKIQPAKLEDSAVYLCASSLDRGGGAGISNQPQHFGDGTRLSIL.

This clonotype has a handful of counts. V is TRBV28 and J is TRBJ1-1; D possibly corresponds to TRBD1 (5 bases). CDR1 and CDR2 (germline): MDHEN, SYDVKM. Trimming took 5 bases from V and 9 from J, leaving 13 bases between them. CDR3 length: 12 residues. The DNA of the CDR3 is TGTGCCAGCAGTCCTCCCGCGGACAAAGCTTTCTTT. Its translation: CASSPPADKAFF.

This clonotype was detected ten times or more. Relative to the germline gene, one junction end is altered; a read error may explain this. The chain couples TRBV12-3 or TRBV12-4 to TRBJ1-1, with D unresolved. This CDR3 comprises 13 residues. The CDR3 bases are TGTGCCAGCAGCTTAGTTCGGAACACTGAAGCTTTCTTT. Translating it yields CASSLVRNTEAFF.

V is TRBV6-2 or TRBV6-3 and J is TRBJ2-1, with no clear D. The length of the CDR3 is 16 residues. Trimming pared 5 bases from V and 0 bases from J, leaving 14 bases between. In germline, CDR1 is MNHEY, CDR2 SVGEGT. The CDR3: CASSEVTDNSYNEQFF. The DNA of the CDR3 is TGTGCCAGCAGTGAAGTAACGGATAACTCCTACAATGAGCAGTTCTTC.

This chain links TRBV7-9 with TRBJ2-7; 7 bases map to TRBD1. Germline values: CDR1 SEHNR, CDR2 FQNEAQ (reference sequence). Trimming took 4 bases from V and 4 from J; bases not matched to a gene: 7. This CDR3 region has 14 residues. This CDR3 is CASSYTGVSYEQYF. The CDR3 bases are TGTGCCAGCAGCTATACAGGGGTGTCGTACGAGCAGTACTTC.

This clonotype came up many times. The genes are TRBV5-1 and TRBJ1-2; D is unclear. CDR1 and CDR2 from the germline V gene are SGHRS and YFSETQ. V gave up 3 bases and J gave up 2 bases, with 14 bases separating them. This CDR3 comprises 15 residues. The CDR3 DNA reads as TGCGCCAGCAGCTCTCCGTCGGGATCGAACTATGGCTACACCTTC. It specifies CASSSPSGSNYGYTF.

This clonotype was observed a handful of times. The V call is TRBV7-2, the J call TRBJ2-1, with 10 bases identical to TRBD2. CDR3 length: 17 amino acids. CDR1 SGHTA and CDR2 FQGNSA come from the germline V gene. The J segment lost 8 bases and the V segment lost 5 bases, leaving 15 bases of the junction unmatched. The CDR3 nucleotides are TGTGCCAGCAGCCTACTACGGGGTAGCGGGGGGAAACATGAGCAGTTCTTC. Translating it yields CASSLLRGSGGKHEQFF.

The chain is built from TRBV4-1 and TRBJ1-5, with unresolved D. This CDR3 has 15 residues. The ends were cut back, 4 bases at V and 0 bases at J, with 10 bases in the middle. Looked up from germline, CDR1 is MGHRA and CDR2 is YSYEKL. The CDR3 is CASSLRADSNQPQHF. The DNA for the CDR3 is TGCGCCAGCAGCCTTAGGGCAGATAGCAATCAGCCCCAGCATTTT.

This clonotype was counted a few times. This chain's CDR3 is CASSYPLRLAGGPPNTGELFF. CDR3 nucleotide sequence: TGTGCCAGCAGTTACCCTCTAAGACTAGCGGGGGGCCCCCCGAACACCGGGGAGCTGTTTTTT. The chain uses TRBV6-2 or TRBV6-3 and TRBJ2-2, with 13 bases that match TRBD2. With V trimmed by 2 bases and J by 0 bases, 12 bases remained unmatched. The CDR3 loop spans 21 amino acids. Germline CDR1 reads MNHEY; CDR2 reads SVGEGT.

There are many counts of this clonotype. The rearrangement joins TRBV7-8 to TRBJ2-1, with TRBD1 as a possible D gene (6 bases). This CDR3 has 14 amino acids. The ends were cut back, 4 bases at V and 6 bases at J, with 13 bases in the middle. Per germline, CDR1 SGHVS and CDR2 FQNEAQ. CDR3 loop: CASSSLEQGNEQFF. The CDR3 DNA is TGTGCCAGCAGCTCGCTCGAACAGGGCAATGAGCAGTTCTTC.

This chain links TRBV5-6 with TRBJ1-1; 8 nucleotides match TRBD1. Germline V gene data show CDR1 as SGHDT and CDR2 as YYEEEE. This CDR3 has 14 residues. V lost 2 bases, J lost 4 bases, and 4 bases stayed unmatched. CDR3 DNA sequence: TGTGCCAGCAGCTTACCCACAGGGGGCACTGAAGCTTTCTTT. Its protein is CASSLPTGGTEAFF.